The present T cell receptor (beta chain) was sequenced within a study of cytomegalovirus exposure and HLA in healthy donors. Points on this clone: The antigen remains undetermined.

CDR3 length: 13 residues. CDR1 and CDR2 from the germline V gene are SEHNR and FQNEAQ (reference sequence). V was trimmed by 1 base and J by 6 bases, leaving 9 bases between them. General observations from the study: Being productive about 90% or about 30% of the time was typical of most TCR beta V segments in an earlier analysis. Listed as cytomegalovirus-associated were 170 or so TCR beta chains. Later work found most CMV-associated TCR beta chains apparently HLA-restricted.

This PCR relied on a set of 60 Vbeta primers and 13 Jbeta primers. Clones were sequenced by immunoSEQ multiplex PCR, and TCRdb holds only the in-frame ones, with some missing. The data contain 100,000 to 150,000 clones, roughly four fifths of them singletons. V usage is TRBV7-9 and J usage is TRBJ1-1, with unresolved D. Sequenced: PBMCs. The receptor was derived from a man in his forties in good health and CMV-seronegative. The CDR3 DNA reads TGTGCCAGCAGCTTAGATTCGGTGGCTGAAGCTTTCTTT. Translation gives CASSLDSVAEAFF.